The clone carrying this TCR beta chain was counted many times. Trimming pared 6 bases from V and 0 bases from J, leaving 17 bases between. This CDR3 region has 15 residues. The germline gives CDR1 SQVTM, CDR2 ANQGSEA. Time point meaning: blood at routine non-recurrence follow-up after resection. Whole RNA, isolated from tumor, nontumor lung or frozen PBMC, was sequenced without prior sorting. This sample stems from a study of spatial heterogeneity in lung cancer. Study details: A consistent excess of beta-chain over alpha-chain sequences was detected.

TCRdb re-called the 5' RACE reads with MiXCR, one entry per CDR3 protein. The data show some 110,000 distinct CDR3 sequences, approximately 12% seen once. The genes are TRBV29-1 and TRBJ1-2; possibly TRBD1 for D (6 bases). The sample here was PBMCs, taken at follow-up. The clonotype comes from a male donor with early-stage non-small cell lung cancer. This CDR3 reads CSVDDQEGANYGYTF. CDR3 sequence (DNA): TGCAGCGTCGACGACCAGGAGGGGGCTAACTATGGCTACACCTTC.